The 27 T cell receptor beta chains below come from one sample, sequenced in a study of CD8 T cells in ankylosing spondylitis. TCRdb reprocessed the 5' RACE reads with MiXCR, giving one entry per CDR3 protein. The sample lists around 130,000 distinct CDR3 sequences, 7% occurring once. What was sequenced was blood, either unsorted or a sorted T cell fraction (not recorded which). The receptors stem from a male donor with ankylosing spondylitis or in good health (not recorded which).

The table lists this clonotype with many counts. DNA of the CDR3: TGTGCCATCCTTGGGCCCGGTGGGCATACGCAGTATTTT. Translated, it gives CAILGPGGHTQYF. The chain combines TRBV10-3 with TRBJ2-3; D is uncertain. The germline CDR1 and CDR2 sequences are ENHRY and SYGVKD. This CDR3 contains 13 residues. V was shortened by 8 bases and J by 7 bases, with 16 bases between the two germline ends.

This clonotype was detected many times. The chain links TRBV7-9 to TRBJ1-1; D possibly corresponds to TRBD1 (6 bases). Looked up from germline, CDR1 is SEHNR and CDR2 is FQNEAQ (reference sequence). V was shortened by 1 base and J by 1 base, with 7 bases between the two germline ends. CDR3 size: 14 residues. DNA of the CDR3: TGTGCCAGCAGCTTAGGACAGGCGAACACTGAAGCTTTCTTT. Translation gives CASSLGQANTEAFF.

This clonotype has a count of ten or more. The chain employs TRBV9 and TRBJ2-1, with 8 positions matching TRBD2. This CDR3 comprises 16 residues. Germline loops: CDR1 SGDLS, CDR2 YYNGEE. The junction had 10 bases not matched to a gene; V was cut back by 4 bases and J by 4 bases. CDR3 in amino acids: CASSPRGGPLYNEQFF. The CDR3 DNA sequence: TGTGCCAGCAGCCCCCGGGGGGGGCCGCTATACAATGAGCAGTTCTTC.

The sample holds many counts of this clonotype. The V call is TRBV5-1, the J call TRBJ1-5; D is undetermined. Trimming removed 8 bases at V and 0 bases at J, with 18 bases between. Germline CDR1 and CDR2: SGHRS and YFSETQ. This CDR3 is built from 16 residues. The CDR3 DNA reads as TGCGCCAGTTTTTGGGTCAGACGGCATAGCAATCAGCCCCAGCATTTT. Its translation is CASFWVRRHSNQPQHF.

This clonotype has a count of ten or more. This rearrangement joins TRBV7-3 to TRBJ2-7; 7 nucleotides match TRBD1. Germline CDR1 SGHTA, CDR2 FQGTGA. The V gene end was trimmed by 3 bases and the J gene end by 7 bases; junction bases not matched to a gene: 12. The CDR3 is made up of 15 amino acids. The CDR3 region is CASSLDRPPMGEQYF. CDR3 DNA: TGTGCCAGCAGCTTGGACAGGCCCCCCATGGGGGAGCAGTACTTC. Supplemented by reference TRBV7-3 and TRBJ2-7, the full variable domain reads GAGVSQTPSNKVTEKGKYVELRCDPISGHTALYWYRQSLGQGPEFLIYFQGTGAADDSGLPNDRFFAVRPEGSVSTLKIQRTERGDSAVYLCASSLDRPPMGEQYFGPGTRLTVT.

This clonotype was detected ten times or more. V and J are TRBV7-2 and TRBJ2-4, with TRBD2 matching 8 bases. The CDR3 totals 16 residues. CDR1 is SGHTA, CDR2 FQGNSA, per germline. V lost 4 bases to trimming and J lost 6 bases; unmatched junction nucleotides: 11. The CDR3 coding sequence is TGTGCCAGCAGCTCTCGAGCGGGAGATCGAATAAACATTCAGTACTTC. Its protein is CASSSRAGDRINIQYF.

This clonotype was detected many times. The CDR3 DNA reads TGCGCCAGCAGCTCACTCTCTAAACCCTCGGATACGCAGTATTTT. It yields the protein CASSSLSKPSDTQYF. J is TRBJ2-3 and V is TRBV5-1; D remains ambiguous. The CDR3 has 15 residues. Trimming removed 3 bases at V and 6 bases at J, with 17 bases between. Per the germline V gene, CDR1 is SGHRS and CDR2 is YFSETQ.

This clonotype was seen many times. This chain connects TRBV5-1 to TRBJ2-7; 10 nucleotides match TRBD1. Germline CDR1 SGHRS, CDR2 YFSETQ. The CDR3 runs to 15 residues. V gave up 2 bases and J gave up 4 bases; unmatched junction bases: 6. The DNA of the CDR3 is TGCGCCAGCAGCTTCGGCGGGACAGGGGAATACGAGCAGTACTTC. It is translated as CASSFGGTGEYEQYF.

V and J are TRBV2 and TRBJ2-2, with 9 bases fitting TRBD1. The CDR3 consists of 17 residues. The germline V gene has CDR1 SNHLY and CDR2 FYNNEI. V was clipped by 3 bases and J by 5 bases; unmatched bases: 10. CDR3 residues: CASSEEQGARGTGELFF. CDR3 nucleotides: TGTGCCAGCAGTGAGGAACAGGGGGCTCGAGGGACCGGGGAGCTGTTTTTT.

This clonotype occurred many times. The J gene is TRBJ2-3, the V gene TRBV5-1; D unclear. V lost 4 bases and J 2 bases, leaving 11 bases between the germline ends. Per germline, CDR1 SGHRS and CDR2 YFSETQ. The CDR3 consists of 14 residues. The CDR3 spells CASSGAQDTDTQYF. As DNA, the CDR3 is TGCGCCAGCAGCGGAGCTCAAGACACAGATACGCAGTATTTT. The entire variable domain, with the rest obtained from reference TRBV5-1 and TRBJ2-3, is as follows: KAGVTQTPRYLIKTRGQQVTLSCSPISGHRSVSWYQQTPGQGLQFLFEYFSETQRNKGNFPGRFSGRQFSNSRSEMNVSTLELGDSALYLCASSGAQDTDTQYFGPGTRLTVL.

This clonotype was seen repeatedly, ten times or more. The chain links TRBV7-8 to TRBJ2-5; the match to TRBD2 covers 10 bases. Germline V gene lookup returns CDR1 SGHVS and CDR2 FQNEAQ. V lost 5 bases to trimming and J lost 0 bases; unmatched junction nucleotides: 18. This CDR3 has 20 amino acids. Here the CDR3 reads CASSPRASGGTNRYQETQYF. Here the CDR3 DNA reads TGTGCCAGCAGCCCCCGTGCTAGCGGGGGAACAAACCGGTACCAAGAGACCCAGTACTTC. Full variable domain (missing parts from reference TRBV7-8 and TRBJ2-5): GAGVSQSPRYKVAKRGQDVALRCDPISGHVSLFWYQQALGQGPEFLTYFQNEAQLDKSGLPSDRFFAERPEGSVSTLKIQRTQQEDSAVYLCASSPRASGGTNRYQETQYFGPGTRLLVL.

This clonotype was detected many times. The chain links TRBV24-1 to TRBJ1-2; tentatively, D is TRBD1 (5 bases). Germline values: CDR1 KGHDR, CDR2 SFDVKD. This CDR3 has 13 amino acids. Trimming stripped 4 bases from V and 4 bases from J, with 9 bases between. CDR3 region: CATSESGRYGYTF. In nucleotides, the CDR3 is TGTGCCACCAGTGAATCAGGGCGCTATGGCTACACCTTC.

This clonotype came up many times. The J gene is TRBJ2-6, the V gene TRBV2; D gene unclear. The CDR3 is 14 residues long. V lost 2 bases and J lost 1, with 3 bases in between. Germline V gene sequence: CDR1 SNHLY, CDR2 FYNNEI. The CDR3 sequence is CASSERSGANVLTF. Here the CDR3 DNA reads TGTGCCAGCAGTGAACGGTCTGGGGCCAACGTCCTGACTTTC.

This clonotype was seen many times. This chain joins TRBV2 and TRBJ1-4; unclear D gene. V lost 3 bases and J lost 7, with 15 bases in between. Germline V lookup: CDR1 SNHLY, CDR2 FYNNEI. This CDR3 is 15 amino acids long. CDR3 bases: TGTGCCAGCAGTGATGTGAGGGCAGTCGGTGAAAAACTGTTTTTT. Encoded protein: CASSDVRAVGEKLFF.

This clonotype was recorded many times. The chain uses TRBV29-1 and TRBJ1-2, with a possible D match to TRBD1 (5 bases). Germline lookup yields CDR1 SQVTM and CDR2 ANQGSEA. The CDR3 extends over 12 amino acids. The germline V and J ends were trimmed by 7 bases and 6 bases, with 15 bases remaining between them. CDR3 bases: TGCAGCGGGGGGTGGGAAGGGCATGGCTACACCTTC. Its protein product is CSGGWEGHGYTF.

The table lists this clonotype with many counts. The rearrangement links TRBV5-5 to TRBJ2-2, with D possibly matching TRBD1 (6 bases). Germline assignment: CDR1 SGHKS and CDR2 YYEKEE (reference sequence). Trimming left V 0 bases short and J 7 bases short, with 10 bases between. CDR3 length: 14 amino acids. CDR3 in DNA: TGTGCCAGCAGCTTGGGTCAGGGGATCGGGGAGCTGTTTTTT. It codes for CASSLGQGIGELFF.

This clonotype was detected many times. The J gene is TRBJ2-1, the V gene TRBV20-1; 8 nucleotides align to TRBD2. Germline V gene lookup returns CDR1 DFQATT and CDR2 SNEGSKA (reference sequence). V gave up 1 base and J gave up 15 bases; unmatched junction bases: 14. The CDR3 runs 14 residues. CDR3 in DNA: TGCAGTGCTAGAGGCGGGGGGAAATCCCTGGCATGGTTCTTC. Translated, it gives CSARGGGKSLAWFF.

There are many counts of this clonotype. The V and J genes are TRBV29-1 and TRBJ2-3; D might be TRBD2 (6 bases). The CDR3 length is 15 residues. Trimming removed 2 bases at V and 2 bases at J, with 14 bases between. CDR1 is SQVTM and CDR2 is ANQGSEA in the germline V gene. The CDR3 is CSVEPGDGDTDTQYF. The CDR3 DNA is TGCAGCGTTGAACCGGGGGACGGGGACACAGATACGCAGTATTTT.

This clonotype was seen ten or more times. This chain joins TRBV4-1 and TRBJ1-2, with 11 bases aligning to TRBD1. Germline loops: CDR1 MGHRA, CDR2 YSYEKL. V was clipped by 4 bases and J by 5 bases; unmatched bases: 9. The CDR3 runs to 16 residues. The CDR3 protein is CASSPGTGTGGYGYTF. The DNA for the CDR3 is TGCGCCAGCAGCCCCGGGACCGGGACAGGGGGTTATGGCTACACCTTC.

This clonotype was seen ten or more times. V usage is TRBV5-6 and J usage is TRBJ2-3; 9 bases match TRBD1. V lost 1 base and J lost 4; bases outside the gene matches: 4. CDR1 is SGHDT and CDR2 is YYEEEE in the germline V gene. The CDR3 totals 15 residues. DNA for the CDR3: TGTGCCAGCAGCTTGCCCGGGACAGGGTCAGATACGCAGTATTTT. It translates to CASSLPGTGSDTQYF.

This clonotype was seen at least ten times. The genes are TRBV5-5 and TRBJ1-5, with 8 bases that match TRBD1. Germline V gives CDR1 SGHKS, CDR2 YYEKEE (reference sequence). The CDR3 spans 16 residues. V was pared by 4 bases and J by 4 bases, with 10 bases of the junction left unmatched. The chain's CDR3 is CASSISQGAGNQPQHF. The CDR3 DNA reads TGTGCCAGCAGCATCTCCCAGGGGGCAGGGAATCAGCCCCAGCATTTT. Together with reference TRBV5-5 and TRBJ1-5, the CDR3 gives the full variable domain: DAGVTQSPTHLIKTRGQQVTLRCSPISGHKSVSWYQQVLGQGPQFIFQYYEKEERGRGNFPDRFSARQFPNYSSELNVNALLLGDSALYLCASSISQGAGNQPQHFGDGTRLSIL.

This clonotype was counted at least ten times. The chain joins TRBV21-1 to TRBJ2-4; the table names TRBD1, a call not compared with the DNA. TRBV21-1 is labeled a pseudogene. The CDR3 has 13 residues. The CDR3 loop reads CATVRQGSYIQYF. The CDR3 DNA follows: TGTGCCACCGTAAGACAGGGCTCGTACATTCAGTACTTC.

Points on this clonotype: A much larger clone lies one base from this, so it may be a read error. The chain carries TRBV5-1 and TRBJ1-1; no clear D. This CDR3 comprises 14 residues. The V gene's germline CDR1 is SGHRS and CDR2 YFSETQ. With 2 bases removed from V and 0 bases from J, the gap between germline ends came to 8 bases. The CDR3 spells CASSLLAVNTEAFF. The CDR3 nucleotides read TGCGCCAGCAGCTTATTGGCGGTGAACACTGAAGCTTTCTTT. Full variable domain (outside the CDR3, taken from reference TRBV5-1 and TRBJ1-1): KAGVTQTPRYLIKTRGQQVTLSCSPISGHRSVSWYQQTPGQGLQFLFEYFSETQRNKGNFPGRFSGRQFSNSRSEMNVSTLELGDSALYLCASSLLAVNTEAFFGQGTRLTVV.

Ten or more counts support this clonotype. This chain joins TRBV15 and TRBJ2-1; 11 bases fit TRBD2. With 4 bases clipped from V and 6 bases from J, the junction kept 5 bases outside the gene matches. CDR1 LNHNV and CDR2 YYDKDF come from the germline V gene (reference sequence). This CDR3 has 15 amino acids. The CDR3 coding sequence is TGTGCCACCAGCAAGACTAGCGGGAACCCCAATGAGCAGTTCTTC. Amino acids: CATSKTSGNPNEQFF.

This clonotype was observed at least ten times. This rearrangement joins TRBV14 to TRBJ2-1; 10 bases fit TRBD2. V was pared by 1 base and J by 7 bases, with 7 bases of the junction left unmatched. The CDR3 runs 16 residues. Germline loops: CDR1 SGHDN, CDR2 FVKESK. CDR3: CASSQVRSGRRNEQFF. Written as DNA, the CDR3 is TGTGCCAGCAGCCAAGTCCGTAGCGGGAGGAGGAATGAGCAGTTCTTC.

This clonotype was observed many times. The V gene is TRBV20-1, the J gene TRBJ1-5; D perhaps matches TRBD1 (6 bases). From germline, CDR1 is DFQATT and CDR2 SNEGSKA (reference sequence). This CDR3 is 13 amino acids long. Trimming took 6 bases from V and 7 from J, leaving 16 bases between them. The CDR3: CSAPGEGGQPQHF. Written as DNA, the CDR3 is TGCAGTGCCCCAGGGGAAGGAGGACAGCCCCAGCATTTT.

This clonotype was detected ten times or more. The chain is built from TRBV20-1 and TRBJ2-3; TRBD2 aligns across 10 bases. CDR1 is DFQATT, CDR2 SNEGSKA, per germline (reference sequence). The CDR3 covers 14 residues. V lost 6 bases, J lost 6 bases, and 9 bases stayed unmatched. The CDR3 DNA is TGCAGTGCCCGGACTAGCGGTGGGTCCGATACGCAGTATTTT. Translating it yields CSARTSGGSDTQYF.